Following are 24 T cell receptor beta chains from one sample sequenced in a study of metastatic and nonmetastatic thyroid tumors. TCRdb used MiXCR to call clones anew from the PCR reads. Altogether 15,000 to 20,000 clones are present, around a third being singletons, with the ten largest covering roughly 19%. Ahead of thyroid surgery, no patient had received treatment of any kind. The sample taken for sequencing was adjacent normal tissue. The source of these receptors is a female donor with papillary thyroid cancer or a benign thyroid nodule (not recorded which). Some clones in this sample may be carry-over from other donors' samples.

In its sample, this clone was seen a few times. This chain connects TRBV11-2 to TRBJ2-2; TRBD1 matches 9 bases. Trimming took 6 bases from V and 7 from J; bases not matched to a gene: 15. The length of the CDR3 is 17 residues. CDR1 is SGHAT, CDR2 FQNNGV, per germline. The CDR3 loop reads CASRDWRTGVLDGELFF. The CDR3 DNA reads TGTGCCAGCAGGGATTGGAGGACAGGGGTTTTGGACGGGGAGCTGTTTTTT.

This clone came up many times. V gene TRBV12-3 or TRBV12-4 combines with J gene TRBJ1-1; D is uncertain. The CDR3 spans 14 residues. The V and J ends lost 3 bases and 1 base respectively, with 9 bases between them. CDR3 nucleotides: TGTGCCAGCAGTTTGGTTGGGCGGAACACTGAAGCTTTCTTT. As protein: CASSLVGRNTEAFF.

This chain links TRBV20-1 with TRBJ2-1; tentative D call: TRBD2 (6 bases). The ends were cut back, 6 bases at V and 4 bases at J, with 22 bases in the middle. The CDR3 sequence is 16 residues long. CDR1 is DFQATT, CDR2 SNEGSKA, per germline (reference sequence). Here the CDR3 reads CSATKPEGGTYNEQFF. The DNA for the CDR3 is TGCAGTGCGACAAAACCGGAGGGCGGAACTTACAATGAGCAGTTCTTC.

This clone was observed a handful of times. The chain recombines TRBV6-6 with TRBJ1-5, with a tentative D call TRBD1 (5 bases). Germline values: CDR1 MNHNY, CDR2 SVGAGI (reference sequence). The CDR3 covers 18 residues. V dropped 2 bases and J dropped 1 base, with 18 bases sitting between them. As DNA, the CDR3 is TGTGCCAGCAGTTACCCCTTAGGGGAGGTTAACAGCAATCAGCCCCAGCATTTT. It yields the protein CASSYPLGEVNSNQPQHF.

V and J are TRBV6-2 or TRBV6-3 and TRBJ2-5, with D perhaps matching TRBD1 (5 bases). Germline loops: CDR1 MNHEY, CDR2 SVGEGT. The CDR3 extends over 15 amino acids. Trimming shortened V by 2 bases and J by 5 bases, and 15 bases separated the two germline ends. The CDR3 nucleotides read TGTGCCAGCAGTTACGGTCAGGGTGATTGGGAGACCCAGTACTTC. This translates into CASSYGQGDWETQYF.

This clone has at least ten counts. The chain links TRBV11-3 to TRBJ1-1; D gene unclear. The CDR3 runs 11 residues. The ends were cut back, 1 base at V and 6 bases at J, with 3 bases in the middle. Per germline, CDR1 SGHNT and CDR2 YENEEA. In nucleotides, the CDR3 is TGTGCCAGCAGCTTAGGACCTGAAGCTTTCTTT. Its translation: CASSLGPEAFF. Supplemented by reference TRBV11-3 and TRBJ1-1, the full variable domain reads EAGVVQSPRYKIIEKKQPVAFWCNPISGHNTLYWYLQNLGQGPELLIRYENEEAVDDSQLPKDRFSAERLKGVDSTLKIQPAELGDSAVYLCASSLGPEAFFGQGTRLTVV.

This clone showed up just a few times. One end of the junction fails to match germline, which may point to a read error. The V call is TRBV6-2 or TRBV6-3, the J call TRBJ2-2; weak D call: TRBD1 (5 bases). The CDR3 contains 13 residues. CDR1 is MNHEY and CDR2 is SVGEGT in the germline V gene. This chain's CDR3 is CASSYSDTWELFF. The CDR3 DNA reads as TGTGCCAGCAGTTACTCGGACACCTGGGAGCTGTTTTTT.

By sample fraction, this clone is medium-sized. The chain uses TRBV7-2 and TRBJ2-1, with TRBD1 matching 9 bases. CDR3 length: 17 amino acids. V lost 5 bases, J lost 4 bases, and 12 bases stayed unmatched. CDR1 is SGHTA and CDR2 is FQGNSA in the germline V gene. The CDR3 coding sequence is TGTGCCAGCAGCCAATTATCCTCCGGGACAGGGTACAATGAGCAGTTCTTC. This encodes CASSQLSSGTGYNEQFF. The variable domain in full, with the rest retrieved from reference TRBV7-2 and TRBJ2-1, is GAGVSQSPSNKVTEKGKDVELRCDPISGHTALYWYRQSLGQGLEFLIYFQGNSAPDKSGLPSDRFSAERTGGSVSTLTIQRTQQEDSAVYLCASSQLSSGTGYNEQFFGPGTRLTVL.

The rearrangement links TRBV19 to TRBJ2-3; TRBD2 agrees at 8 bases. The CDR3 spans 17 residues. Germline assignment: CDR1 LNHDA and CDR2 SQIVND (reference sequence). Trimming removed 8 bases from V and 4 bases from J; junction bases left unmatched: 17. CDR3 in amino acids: CASRPGGVTESADTQYF. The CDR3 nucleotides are TGTGCCAGTCGCCCCGGGGGGGTCACCGAGAGTGCAGATACGCAGTATTTT.

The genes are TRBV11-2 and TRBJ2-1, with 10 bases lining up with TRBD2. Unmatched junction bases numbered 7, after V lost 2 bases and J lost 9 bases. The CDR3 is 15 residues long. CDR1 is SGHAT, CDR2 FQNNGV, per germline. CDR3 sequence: CASSLTSGNGGEQFF. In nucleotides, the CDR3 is TGTGCCAGCAGCTTAACTAGCGGGAATGGCGGTGAGCAGTTCTTC.

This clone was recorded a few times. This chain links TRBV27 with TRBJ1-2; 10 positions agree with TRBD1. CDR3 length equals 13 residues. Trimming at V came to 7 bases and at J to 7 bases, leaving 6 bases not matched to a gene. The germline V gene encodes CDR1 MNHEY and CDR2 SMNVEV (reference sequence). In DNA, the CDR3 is TGTGCCAGCACCCCCGGACAGGGGGGTGGCTACACCTTC. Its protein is CASTPGQGGGYTF.

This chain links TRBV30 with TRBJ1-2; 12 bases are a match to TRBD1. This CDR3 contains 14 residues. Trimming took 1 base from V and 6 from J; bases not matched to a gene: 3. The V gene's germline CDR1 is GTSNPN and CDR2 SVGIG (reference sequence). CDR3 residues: CAWSAGQGANGYTF. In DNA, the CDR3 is TGTGCCTGGAGTGCGGGACAGGGGGCAAATGGCTACACCTTC.

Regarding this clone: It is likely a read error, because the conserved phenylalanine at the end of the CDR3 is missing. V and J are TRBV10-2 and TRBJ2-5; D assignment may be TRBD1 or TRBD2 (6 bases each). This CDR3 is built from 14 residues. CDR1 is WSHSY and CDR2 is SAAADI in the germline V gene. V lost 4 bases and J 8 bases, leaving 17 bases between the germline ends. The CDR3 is CASSGHRDSVTQYV. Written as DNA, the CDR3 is TGCGCCAGCAGTGGGCACAGGGACTCAGTAACCCAGTACGTC.

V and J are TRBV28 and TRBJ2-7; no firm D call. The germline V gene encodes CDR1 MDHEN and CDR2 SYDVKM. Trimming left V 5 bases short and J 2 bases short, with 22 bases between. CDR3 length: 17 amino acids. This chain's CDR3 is CASSPGPKGSGTYEQYF. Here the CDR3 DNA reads TGTGCCAGCAGTCCTGGGCCTAAAGGATCAGGCACCTACGAGCAGTACTTC.

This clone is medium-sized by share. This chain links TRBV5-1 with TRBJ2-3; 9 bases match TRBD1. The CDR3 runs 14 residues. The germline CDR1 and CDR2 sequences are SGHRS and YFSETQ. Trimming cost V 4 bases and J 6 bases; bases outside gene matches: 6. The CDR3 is CASSPGQGLDTQYF. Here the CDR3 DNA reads TGCGCCAGCAGCCCTGGACAGGGGTTGGATACGCAGTATTTT. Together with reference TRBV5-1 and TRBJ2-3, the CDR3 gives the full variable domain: KAGVTQTPRYLIKTRGQQVTLSCSPISGHRSVSWYQQTPGQGLQFLFEYFSETQRNKGNFPGRFSGRQFSNSRSEMNVSTLELGDSALYLCASSPGQGLDTQYFGPGTRLTVL.

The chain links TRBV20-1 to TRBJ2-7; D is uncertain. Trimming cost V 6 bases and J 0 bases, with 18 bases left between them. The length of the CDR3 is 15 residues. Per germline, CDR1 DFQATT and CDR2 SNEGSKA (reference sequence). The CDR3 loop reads CSAQQTEISSYEQYF. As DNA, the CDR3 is TGCAGTGCGCAACAGACCGAGATTAGCTCCTACGAGCAGTACTTC.

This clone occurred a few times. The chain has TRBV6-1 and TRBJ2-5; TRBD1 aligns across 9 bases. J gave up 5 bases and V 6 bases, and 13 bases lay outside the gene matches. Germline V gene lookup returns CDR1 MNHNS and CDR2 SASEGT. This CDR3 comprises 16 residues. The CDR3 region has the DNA TGTGCCAGCAGCTATAACCCGACAGGGGGGCTGGAGACCCAGTACTTC. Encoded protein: CASSYNPTGGLETQYF.

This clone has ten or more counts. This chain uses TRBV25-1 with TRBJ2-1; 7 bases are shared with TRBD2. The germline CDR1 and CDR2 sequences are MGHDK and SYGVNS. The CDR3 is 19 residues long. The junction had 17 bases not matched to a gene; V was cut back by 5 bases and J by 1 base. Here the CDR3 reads CASSSQLRLAELSYNEQFF. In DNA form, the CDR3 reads TGTGCCAGCAGTTCACAGCTCAGACTAGCCGAGCTGTCCTACAATGAGCAGTTCTTC.

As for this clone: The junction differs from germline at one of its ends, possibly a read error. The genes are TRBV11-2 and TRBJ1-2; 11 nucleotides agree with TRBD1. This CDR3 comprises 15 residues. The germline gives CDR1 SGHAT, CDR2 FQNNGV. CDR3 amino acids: CVSSPGQGEAYCYIF. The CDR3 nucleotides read TGTGTCAGCAGCCCGGGACAGGGGGAGGCCTATTGCTACATCTTC. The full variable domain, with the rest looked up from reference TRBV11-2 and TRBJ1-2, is EAGVAQSPRYKIIEKRQSVAFWCNPISGHATLYWYQQILGQGPKLLIQFQNNGVVDDSQLPKDRFSAERLKGVDSTLKIQPAKLEDSAVYLCVSSPGQGEAYCYIFGSGTRLTVV.

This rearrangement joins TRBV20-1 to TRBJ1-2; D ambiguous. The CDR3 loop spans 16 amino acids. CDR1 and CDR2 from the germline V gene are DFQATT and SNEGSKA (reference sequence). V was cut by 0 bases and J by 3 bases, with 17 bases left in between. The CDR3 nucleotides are TGCAGTGCTAGAGAGGAGGACTCGGAATCCCACTATGGCTACACCTTC. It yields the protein CSAREEDSESHYGYTF.

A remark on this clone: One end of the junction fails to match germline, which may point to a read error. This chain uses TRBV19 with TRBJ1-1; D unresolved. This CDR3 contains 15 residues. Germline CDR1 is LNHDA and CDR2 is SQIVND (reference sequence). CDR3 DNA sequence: TGTGCCAGTAGTCCTAGTCCGGGAGGATACACTGTAGCTTTCTTT. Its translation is CASSPSPGGYTVAFF. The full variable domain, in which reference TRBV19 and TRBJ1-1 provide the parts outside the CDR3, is DGGITQSPKYLFRKEGQNVTLSCEQNLNHDAMYWYRQDPGQGLRLIYYSQIVNDFQKGDIAEGYSVSREKKESFPLTVTSAQKNPTAFYLCASSPSPGGYTVAFFGQGTRLTVV.

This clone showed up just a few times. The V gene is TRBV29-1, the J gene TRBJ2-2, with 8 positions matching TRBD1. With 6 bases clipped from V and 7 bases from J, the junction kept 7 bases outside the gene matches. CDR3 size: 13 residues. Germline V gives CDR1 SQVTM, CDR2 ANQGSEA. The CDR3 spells CSVDRGWGGELFF. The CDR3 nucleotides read TGCAGCGTCGACAGGGGCTGGGGCGGGGAGCTGTTTTTT.

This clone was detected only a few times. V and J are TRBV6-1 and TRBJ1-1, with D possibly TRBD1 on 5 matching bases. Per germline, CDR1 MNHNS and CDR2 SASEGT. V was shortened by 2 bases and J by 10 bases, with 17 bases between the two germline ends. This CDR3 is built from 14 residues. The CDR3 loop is CASSEFRQGRGAFF. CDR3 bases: TGTGCCAGCAGTGAATTCAGGCAGGGACGGGGAGCTTTCTTT.

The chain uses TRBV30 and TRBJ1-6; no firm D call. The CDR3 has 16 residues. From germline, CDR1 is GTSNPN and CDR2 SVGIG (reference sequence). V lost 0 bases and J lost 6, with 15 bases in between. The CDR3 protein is CAWSVWPNEPNSPLHF. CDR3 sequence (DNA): TGTGCCTGGAGTGTGTGGCCCAATGAACCTAATTCACCCCTCCACTTT.